The subject of this entry is one T cell receptor beta chain. Its antigen remains unidentified. There are 14 residues in the CDR3. Germline V gene data show CDR1 as SGHDN and CDR2 as FVKESK. Deletions cut 4 bases from V and 4 bases from J, with 14 bases between. The source of the sample is a study of shared clonotypes between healthy human individuals. Study-level background: The plates for each donor numbered three CD4 naive, three CD4 memory, two CD8 naive and one CD8 memory. Study-wide results and caveats: Shared clonotypes across all four donors exceeded non-shared ones in generation probability. Naive subsets typically showed greater estimated richness than memory subsets.

Source study methods: Sequence data from immunoSEQ were junction-only and lacked quality scores; consequently, filtering differed. TCRdb's table, derived via immunoSEQ multiplex PCR, lists solely in-frame clones and lacks some. From that table come the V and J calls and clone size; the DNA was used to work out D and trimming. The repertoire has around 330,000 clones, 74% of them found once; the top ten carry about a tenth. This TCR came from a man younger than 40 in good health. The sequenced sample was memory CD4+ T cells sorted from blood. Sample subset: CD45RA-negative fraction. V gene TRBV14 combines with J gene TRBJ2-7; possible D gene TRBD1, 6 bases. The CDR3 nucleotides are TGTGCCAGCAGCCCCCAGGGGCCCCTTTACGAGCAGTACTTC. Its protein is CASSPQGPLYEQYF.